The next 5 T cell receptor beta chains were all read from a single sample in a study of blood T cell repertoires in COVID-19. Libraries were prepared by immunoSEQ multiplex PCR; TCRdb keeps only in-frame clonotypes and omits some of them. Here the sample spans about 380,000 clones, 85% being singletons. The sequenced sample was peripheral blood. The receptors shown here come from a woman aged 18-29 years with acute or convalescent COVID-19.

The chain recombines TRBV5-4 with TRBJ2-3; 10 nucleotides align to TRBD2. V lost 1 base and J lost 2; bases outside the gene matches: 7. CDR1 is SGHNT, CDR2 YYREEE, per germline (reference sequence). CDR3 length: 17 amino acids. The CDR3 is CASSLKLAGQDTDTQYF. Here the CDR3 DNA reads TGTGCCAGCAGCTTGAAACTAGCGGGACAAGACACAGATACGCAGTATTTT.

The chain has TRBV4-1 and TRBJ2-7, with TRBD1 matching 7 bases. The CDR3 is 14 residues long. Germline assignment: CDR1 MGHRA and CDR2 YSYEKL. V trimming: 1 base; J trimming: 1 base; junction bases outside the gene matches: 1. CDR3 in amino acids: CASSQGQGSYEQYF. The CDR3 nucleotides read TGCGCCAGCAGCCAAGGACAGGGATCCTACGAGCAGTACTTC.

The chain is built from TRBV11-2 and TRBJ2-7; 10 bases align to TRBD1. Germline lookup yields CDR1 SGHAT and CDR2 FQNNGV. Germline trimming cut 5 bases from V and 6 bases from J; bases unmatched to any gene: 16. The CDR3 sequence is 17 residues long. As DNA, the CDR3 is TGTGCCAGCAGCCCGCCTCCCAGAGGACAGGGGGTAAGCGAGCAGTACTTC. This encodes CASSPPPRGQGVSEQYF. The full variable domain, in which reference TRBV11-2 and TRBJ2-7 provide the parts outside the CDR3, is EAGVAQSPRYKIIEKRQSVAFWCNPISGHATLYWYQQILGQGPKLLIQFQNNGVVDDSQLPKDRFSAERLKGVDSTLKIQPAKLEDSAVYLCASSPPPRGQGVSEQYFGPGTRLTVT.

The V and J genes are TRBV24-1 and TRBJ1-1; TRBD1 agrees at 7 bases. J gave up 4 bases and V 10 bases, and 11 bases lay outside the gene matches. The CDR3 extends over 14 amino acids. The germline V gene encodes CDR1 KGHDR and CDR2 SFDVKD. CDR3: CATRGAGGSTEAFF. In DNA, the CDR3 is TGTGCCACGAGGGGGGCAGGGGGAAGCACTGAAGCTTTCTTT.

The gene calls are TRBV14 and TRBJ2-6, with a weak D call TRBD1 (5 bases). Trimming removed 4 bases from V and 0 bases from J, with 13 bases in between. This CDR3 is built from 17 residues. Germline V gene data show CDR1 as SGHDN and CDR2 as FVKESK. The CDR3 DNA reads TGTGCCAGCAGCCGCCCACAGGTAGTCTCTGGGGCCAACGTCCTGACTTTC. Translated, it gives CASSRPQVVSGANVLTF.